The sequence of this T cell receptor (beta chain) was determined in a study of cytomegalovirus exposure and HLA in healthy donors (dated by TCRdb to the late 2010s). Background on the whole study: An earlier analysis of more than 550 of the donors reported 276 Gb of sequence data and 90 million to 120 million unique TCR beta sequences obtained from some 170 million T cells. An early release covering roughly 600 HLA-typed donors comprised approximately 290 gigabases of sequencing data and approximately 80 million unique TCR sequences. The genetic ancestry cluster associated with self-reported Caucasian donors included about four fifths of the 300 to 400 genotyped donors. The aim of the study was to test whether cataloging public T cell receptors could identify signatures of past pathogen exposure. The study profiled the T cell repertoires of 666 subjects by immunosequencing and related them to cytomegalovirus serostatus. Along with the roughly 710-subject first cohort, a separate validation cohort of over a hundred different subjects was used. High-throughput TCR immunosequencing, statistical association of individual TCRs with disease status, and machine learning were combined to predict cytomegalovirus infection status. To study patterns of TCR occurrence, a later analysis re-analyzed previously published TCR beta repertoires from 650 to 750 donors and added high-resolution HLA genotyping. In the later analysis, no new phenotypic data were used to find candidate immune exposures; instead, reliance was placed on TCR beta sequences and their occurrence across donors. An earlier analysis of several hundred of the donors applied high-throughput TCR beta sequencing to assess whether each TCR beta V gene segment acted as functional or pseudogenic. Donor age, sex, ethnicity and CMV serostatus were compiled together with the repertoire data. In a later genetic analysis, genome-wide SNP genotypes for about 65% of the roughly 700 donors were used, and that subset was treated as a discovery cohort. Every repertoire in the discovery cohort had been generated on one and the same sequencing platform. HLA typing included class I and class II loci at four-digit resolution. Typing coverage differed by locus: A, B, C, DRB1 and DQB1 were typed in about 620-640 donors, DQA1 in 522, DPA1 in around 580, and DPB1 in roughly 470. Because of strong linkage in the cohort, a few DR-DQ haplotypes were treated as single units for association and clustering. Among 398 genotyped donors of the cohort, an average of roughly 230,000 unique TCR beta nucleotide sequences was sequenced per donor, of which 15% to 20% were non-productive.

The library was prepared using the immunoSEQ multiplex PCR assay. For the multiplex PCR, a mixture combining 60 forward primers for TCR Vbeta segments and 13 reverse primers for TCR Jbeta segments was used. The CDR3 region of rearranged TCR beta genes was amplified from genomic DNA by a multiplex PCR assay. The amplified TCR beta libraries were sequenced on the Illumina HiSeq System as 87-base-pair reads. In the paper's pipeline: In a later analysis, roughly 80 million unique TCR beta chains were counted across the roughly 670 repertoires, and approximately 11 million of these chains were shared by at least two donors. Raw reads were error-corrected and collapsed into unique sequences by a nearest-neighbor algorithm in which closely related sequences were merged to remove PCR and sequencing errors. CDR3 sequences were aligned to IMGT reference sequences to assign V, D and J gene segments. Each retained sequence needed at least a six-nucleotide match to both a V gene segment and a J gene segment. A rearrangement was called productive if the CDR3 had no stop codons and remained in frame with V and J, and every other rearrangement was called non-productive. Following IMGT convention, CDR3 was defined as the stretch from the second conserved V-encoded cysteine to the conserved J-encoded phenylalanine. Sequences without an unambiguous match to a single V gene segment were excluded from the earlier analysis of almost 600 of the donors. An earlier analysis of 550 to 650 of the donors classified V segments as functional when productive rearrangements were above 56.7% and as segregating when the standard deviation between donors was above 5%. A statistical classification framework was developed to diagnose cytomegalovirus status using the catalog of TCR beta chain sequences. In a later analysis, V and J genes were assigned by comparing TCR nucleotide sequences against IMGT/GENE-DB human TR gene sequences. Using the TCRdist pipeline, a later analysis assigned CDR3 sequences along with most-parsimonious VDJ recombination scenarios. In a later analysis, each TCR beta chain was defined by its CDR3 amino acid sequence together with its V-gene family, and reads without a unique V-gene family were excluded. In a later analysis, fewer than 650 highly shared, low-generation-probability nucleotide sequences were removed to address suspected cross-contamination and a sequencing artifact. In a later analysis, a clonal expansion index for each public chain was calculated from normalized within-repertoire ranks of inferred template counts. Generation probabilities in a later analysis came from a VDJ recombination model fitted to out-of-frame rearrangements, and those results were checked against IGoR. In a later analysis, TCR-TCR, TCR-HLA and TCR-CMV co-occurrence was scored with hypergeometric tests, and a repertoire-size bias correction was applied to TCR pairs. A later analysis estimated false discovery rates by permuting HLA or CMV assignments 20 times. In a later analysis, co-occurring TCRs were grouped with DBSCAN, and TCRdist sequence similarity was added when clustering was performed within HLA-allele-positive subsets. Repertoires with fewer than 30,000 or more than 120,000 public chains, plus five repertoires with anomalous nucleotide sharing, were excluded from co-occurrence clustering. In its TCRdb copy, this immuneACCESS table keeps in-frame sequences only and misses some clones. Where compared with another copy, unresolved V genes explain less than half of these, and the others have no known cause. The V and J calls and clone size come from that table; D and trimming were worked out from the DNA. The sample contains around 120,000 clones, about 86% of them found a single time. Of the sample, around 0.67% is held by the ten largest clones.

The cohort comprised more than 550 healthy bone marrow donors. At the time of sampling, every cohort member was nominally healthy, though immune exposures that went unrecorded were likely present. The donor was CMV seronegative and was included in the group of hundreds of seronegative cohort members. A peripheral blood sample was provided by each donor, and peripheral blood mononuclear cells were used for TCR beta sequencing. The Qiagen DNeasy Blood Extraction Kit was used to extract genomic DNA from the blood cell samples. Overall study results and their limits: Most CMV-associated TCR beta chains appeared to be HLA-restricted in a later analysis, and the HLA associations seemed to be driven largely by CMV exposure. In a later genetic analysis, fewer N-insertions in productive TCRs were reported among donors in an Asian-associated ancestry cluster than the roughly 640-donor mean. An association between a missense DCLRE1C variant and V-gene and J-gene trimming of TCR beta chains was found in a later genetic analysis and replicated in an independent cohort. In both the original and validation cohorts, the classifier was reported to diagnose cytomegalovirus status with high specificity and sensitivity. The only immune exposure information available for the cohort was CMV serostatus. A further reported finding was that TCR beta sequences accurately predicted the HLA-A and HLA-B alleles for most subjects in the first cohort. A later analysis found that TCR association rates varied across HLA loci, with DRB1 alleles showing the most associated TCRs and HLA-C alleles the fewest. A total of roughly 160 TCR beta chains were listed by the study as associated with cytomegalovirus. Because HLA typing was missing for some donors at each locus, association tests included only the typed subset. Roughly uniform sequencing depth across donors was assumed in presence/absence analyses, although this assumption may not hold. In an earlier analysis of around 600 of the donors, most TCR beta V segments appeared in productive rearrangements about 87% or about 30% of the time, broadly matching IMGT annotations. Compared with equally common non-associated chains, HLA-associated TCR beta chains in a later analysis were more clonally expanded and had lower generation probabilities. At a false discovery rate of 0.05, a later analysis linked around 15,000 TCR beta sequences to specific HLA alleles. While some public TCRs were present in many individuals, most TCR sequences turned up only very rarely across donors. The 87-base-pair reads could not distinguish some IMGT-functional V segments, including TRBV6-2 and TRBV6-3, so those segments were excluded. Because counts were too low, about 15 rarely observed V segments, including chromosome 9 orphons, were left out of the earlier analysis of several hundred of the donors. The sequencing pipeline was judged likely to have produced a cluster of highly shared sequence variants as a technical artifact. The authors suggested that the approach could potentially be extended to other disease states and immunological phenotypes. The cohort was sequenced for TCR beta chains only, and without alpha or paired-chain data the features that could be detected were limited. Strong co-occurrence of HLA alleles, especially DR and DQ, made assigning TCR associations to individual alleles difficult. In a later analysis, several top co-occurrence clusters were reported to appear linked to parvovirus B19, influenza, CMV and Epstein-Barr virus. Linkage disequilibrium might explain the correlated functional status among segregating V segments, but an unknown experimental factor could not be ruled out. In vitro tests confirmed that a few of the cytomegalovirus-associated TCR beta chains recognize cytomegalovirus antigens.

With regard to this clone: Its binding antigen is unknown. Base qualities are not provided; no much larger clone lies one nucleotide away.

CDR1 SNHLY and CDR2 FYNNEI were looked up in the germline V gene. The junction carries 21 bases between V and J, which are trimmed by 11 bases and 7 bases respectively. The CDR3 holds 13 amino acids from the cysteine to the phenylalanine. The retained sequence is limited to the CDR3, 39 bases, with the frame set at the first base. The chain is made from TRBV2 and TRBJ2-7, with a tentative D gene TRBD2 over 5 matching bases. Sample: PBMCs. The receptor comes from a man aged 18-30 years in good health and CMV-seronegative. The CDR3 protein: CASESGDMDEQYF. In nucleotide form, the sequence is TGTGCCTCCGAGTCCGGGGATATGGATGAGCAGTACTTC. The reference TRBV2 and TRBJ2-7 proteins fill in what lies around the CDR3, so the full variable domain reads EPEVTQTPSHQVTQMGQEVILRCVPISNHLYFYWYRQILGQKVEFLVSFYNNEISEKSEIFDDQFSVERPDGSNFTLKIRSTKLEDSAMYFCASESGDMDEQYFGPGTRLTVT.